A single sample gave rise to the 10 T cell receptor beta chains below, sequenced in a study of CD8+CD57+ T cells in acquired aplastic anemia. TCR beta VDJ combinations and CDR3 sequences were profiled from genomic DNA. A single record per CDR3 protein comes from TCRdb applying MiXCR to the reads. The data contain just over 450,000 distinct CDR3 sequences, roughly a third of them singletons. Patients sequenced had flow cytometry evidence of CD8+CD57+ cell expansion. Input material: sorted CD4+, CD8+, or CD8+CD57+ T cells (not recorded which) from PBMCs. These receptors all come from a human donor with aplastic anemia.

This clonotype appeared many times. The rearrangement links TRBV24-1 to TRBJ2-6; D is possibly TRBD1 (5 bases). The germline V gene encodes CDR1 KGHDR and CDR2 SFDVKD. The CDR3 is made up of 15 amino acids. Trimming removed 2 bases at V and 1 base at J, with 5 bases between. CDR3 protein: CATSDSGSGANVLTF. The CDR3, as DNA: TGTGCCACCAGTGATTCAGGGTCTGGGGCCAACGTCCTGACTTTC.

The gene calls are TRBV2 and TRBJ1-2, with 9 bases identical to TRBD1. The CDR3 extends over 13 amino acids. CDR1 is SNHLY, CDR2 FYNNEI, per germline. V shed 6 bases and J 4 bases; nucleotides not matched to a gene: 3. In nucleotides, the CDR3 is TGTGCCAGCAGCTGGGACAGGGTCTATGGCTACACCTTC. It yields the protein CASSWDRVYGYTF.

V usage is TRBV4-2 and J usage is TRBJ2-3; no reliable D call. V was cut by 0 bases and J by 0 bases, with 10 bases left in between. The CDR3 sequence is 16 residues long. Germline V gives CDR1 LGHNA, CDR2 YNFKEQ. The DNA of the CDR3 is TGTGCCAGCAGCCAAGAAGGCAAATCTAGCACAGATACGCAGTATTTT. Translated: CASSQEGKSSTDTQYF.

This clonotype has a handful of counts. This chain connects TRBV19 to TRBJ1-5; the match to TRBD1 covers 12 bases. CDR3 length: 16 residues. V trimming: 6 bases; J trimming: 7 bases; junction bases outside the gene matches: 10. Germline V lookup: CDR1 LNHDA, CDR2 SQIVND (reference sequence). This CDR3 is CASRHPGQGAGQPQHF. In nucleotides, the CDR3 is TGTGCCAGTAGACATCCGGGACAGGGGGCCGGACAGCCCCAGCATTTT. Complete variable domain (other parts from reference TRBV19 and TRBJ1-5): DGGITQSPKYLFRKEGQNVTLSCEQNLNHDAMYWYRQDPGQGLRLIYYSQIVNDFQKGDIAEGYSVSREKKESFPLTVTSAQKNPTAFYLCASRHPGQGAGQPQHFGDGTRLSIL.

The gene calls are TRBV18 and TRBJ1-2, with D unclear. The CDR3 is made up of 13 amino acids. V lost 1 base, J lost 6 bases, and 9 bases lay in between. CDR1 and CDR2 from the germline V gene are KGHSH and LQKENI. CDR3 bases: TGTGCCAGCTCACCACAAGGGATCGATGGCTACACCTTC. The encoded protein is CASSPQGIDGYTF.

The J gene is TRBJ2-1, the V gene TRBV11-2, with unresolved D. The CDR3 extends over 15 amino acids. Germline V lookup: CDR1 SGHAT, CDR2 FQNNGV. The V end was cut by 2 bases, the J end by 3 bases, with 11 bases between. This chain's CDR3 is CASSLSPPLYNEQFF. DNA of the CDR3: TGTGCCAGCAGCTTATCCCCTCCCCTCTACAATGAGCAGTTCTTC.

The rearrangement uses TRBV15 and TRBJ2-7; perhaps TRBD1 as D (5 bases). The CDR3 is 14 amino acids. The V end was cut by 3 bases, the J end by 2 bases, with 11 bases between. Germline V gene data show CDR1 as LNHNV and CDR2 as YYDKDF (reference sequence). CDR3 loop: CATSSLQGAYEQYF. CDR3 sequence (DNA): TGTGCCACCAGCAGCTTGCAGGGCGCCTACGAGCAGTACTTC.

At least ten counts were recorded for this clonotype. J is TRBJ2-5 and V is TRBV9; D not resolved. The V and J ends lost 0 bases and 5 bases respectively, with 8 bases between them. Germline lookup yields CDR1 SGDLS and CDR2 YYNGEE. CDR3 size: 13 residues. CDR3 amino acids: CASSVGLMETQYF. DNA for the CDR3: TGTGCCAGCAGCGTAGGTCTTATGGAGACCCAGTACTTC.

In its sample, this clonotype was seen many times. The chain has TRBV6-6 and TRBJ2-7, with unresolved D. The V and J ends lost 0 bases and 7 bases respectively, with 13 bases between them. The CDR3 runs 14 residues. Germline CDR1 and CDR2: MNHNY and SVGAGI (reference sequence). As DNA, the CDR3 is TGTGCCAGCAGTTACTCGACGGCCGTGGTGGAGCAGTACTTC. It is translated as CASSYSTAVVEQYF.

The chain links TRBV7-3 to TRBJ2-7; D is uncertain. The CDR3 has 13 residues. Germline-derived CDR1 and CDR2 are SGHTA and FQGTGA. The V end was cut by 3 bases, the J end by 2 bases, with 8 bases between. Here the CDR3 DNA reads TGTGCCAGCAGCTTCAGAGTCACCTACGAGCAGTACTTC. It translates to CASSFRVTYEQYF.